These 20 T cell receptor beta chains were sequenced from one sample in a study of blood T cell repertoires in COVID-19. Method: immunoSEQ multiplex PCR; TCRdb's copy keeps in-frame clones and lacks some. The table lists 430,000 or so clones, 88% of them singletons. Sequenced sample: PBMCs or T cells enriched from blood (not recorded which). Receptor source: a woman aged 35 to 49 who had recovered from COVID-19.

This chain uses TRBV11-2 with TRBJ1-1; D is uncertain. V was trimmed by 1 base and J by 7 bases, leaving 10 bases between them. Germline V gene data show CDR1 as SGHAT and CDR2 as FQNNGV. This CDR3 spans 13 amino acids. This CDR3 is CASSLVARVEAFF. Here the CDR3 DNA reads TGTGCCAGCAGCTTAGTCGCGCGGGTTGAAGCTTTCTTT.

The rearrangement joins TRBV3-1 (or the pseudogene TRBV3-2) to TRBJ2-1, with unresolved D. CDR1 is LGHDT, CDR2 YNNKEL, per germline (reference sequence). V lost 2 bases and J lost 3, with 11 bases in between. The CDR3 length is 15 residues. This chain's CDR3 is CASSQSVNYYNEQFF. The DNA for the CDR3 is TGTGCCAGCAGCCAAAGCGTGAACTACTACAATGAGCAGTTCTTC.

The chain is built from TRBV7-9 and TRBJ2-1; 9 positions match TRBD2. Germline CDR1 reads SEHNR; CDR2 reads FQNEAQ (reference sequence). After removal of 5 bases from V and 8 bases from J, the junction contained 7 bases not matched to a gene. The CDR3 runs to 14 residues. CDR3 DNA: TGTGCCAGCAGCGGAGCGGGAGGTTTCGATGAGCAGTTCTTC. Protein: CASSGAGGFDEQFF.

In DNA, the CDR3 is TGTGCCAGCAGTTTTATCGGGGGGCAGGATGAGCAGTTCTTC. The encoded protein is CASSFIGGQDEQFF. The rearrangement uses TRBV27 and TRBJ2-1, with D possibly TRBD2 on 7 matching bases. Germline assignment: CDR1 MNHEY and CDR2 SMNVEV (reference sequence). The CDR3 length is 14 residues. The V end lost 3 bases, the J end lost 8 bases, and 14 bases lay between the germline ends.

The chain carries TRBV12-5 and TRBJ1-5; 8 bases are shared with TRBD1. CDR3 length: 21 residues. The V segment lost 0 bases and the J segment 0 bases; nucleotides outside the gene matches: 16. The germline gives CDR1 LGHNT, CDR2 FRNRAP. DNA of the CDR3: TGTGCTAGTGGTTTGGTACTCTGGGGGCAGGGGGCTAGTAATAGCAATCAGCCCCAGCATTTT. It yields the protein CASGLVLWGQGASNSNQPQHF. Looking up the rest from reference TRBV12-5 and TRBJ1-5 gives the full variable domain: DARVTQTPRHKVTEMGQEVTMRCQPILGHNTVFWYRQTMMQGLELLAYFRNRAPLDDSGMPKDRFSAEMPDATLATLKIQPSEPRDSAVYFCASGLVLWGQGASNSNQPQHFGDGTRLSIL.

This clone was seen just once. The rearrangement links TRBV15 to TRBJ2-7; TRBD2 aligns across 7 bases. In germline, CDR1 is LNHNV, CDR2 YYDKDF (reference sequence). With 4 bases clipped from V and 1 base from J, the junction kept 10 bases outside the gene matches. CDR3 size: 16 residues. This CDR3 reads CATSIIPGLPSYEQYF. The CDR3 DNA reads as TGTGCCACCAGCATAATCCCGGGACTACCGTCCTACGAGCAGTACTTC.

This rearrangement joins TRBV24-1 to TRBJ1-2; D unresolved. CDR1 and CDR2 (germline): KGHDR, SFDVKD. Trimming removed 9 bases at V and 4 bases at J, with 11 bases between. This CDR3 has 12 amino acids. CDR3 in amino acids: CATSSGSYGYTF. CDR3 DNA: TGTGCCACCTCATCCGGGTCCTATGGCTACACCTTC.

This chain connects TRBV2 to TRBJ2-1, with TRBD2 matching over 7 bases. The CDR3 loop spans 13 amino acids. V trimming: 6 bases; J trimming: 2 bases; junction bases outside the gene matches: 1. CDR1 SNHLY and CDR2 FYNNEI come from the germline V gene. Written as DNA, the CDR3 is TGTGCCAGCAGCGGACTAGCCTACAATGAGCAGTTCTTC. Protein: CASSGLAYNEQFF.

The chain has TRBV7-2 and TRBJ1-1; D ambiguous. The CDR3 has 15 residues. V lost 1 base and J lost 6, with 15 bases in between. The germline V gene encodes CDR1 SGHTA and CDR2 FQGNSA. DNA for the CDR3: TGTGCCAGCAGCTTAGATGGAGCCATCAACTCTGAAGCTTTCTTT. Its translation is CASSLDGAINSEAFF.

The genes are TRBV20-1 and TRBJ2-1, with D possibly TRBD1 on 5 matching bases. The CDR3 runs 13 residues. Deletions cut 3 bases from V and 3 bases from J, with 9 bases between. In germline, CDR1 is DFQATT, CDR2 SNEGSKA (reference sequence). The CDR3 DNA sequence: TGCAGTGCTAGTTACCAGGGCTACAATGAGCAGTTCTTC. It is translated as CSASYQGYNEQFF.

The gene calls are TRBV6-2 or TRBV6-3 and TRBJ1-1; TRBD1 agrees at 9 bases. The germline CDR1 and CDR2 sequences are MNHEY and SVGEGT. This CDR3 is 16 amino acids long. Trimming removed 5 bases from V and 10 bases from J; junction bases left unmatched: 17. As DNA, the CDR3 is TGTGCCAGCAGTCCGCATACGTCGACAGGGGGGAAGGGAGCTTTCTTT. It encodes CASSPHTSTGGKGAFF.

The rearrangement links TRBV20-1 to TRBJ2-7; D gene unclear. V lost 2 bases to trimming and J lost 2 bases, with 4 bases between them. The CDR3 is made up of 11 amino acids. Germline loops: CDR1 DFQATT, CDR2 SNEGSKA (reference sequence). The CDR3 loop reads CSARSPYEQYF. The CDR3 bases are TGCAGTGCTAGAAGCCCCTACGAGCAGTACTTC.

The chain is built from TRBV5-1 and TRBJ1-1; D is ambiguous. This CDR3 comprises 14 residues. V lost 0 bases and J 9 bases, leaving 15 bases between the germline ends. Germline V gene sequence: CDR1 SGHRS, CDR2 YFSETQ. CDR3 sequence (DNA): TGCGCCAGCAGCTTGGATCCAGGCCCCCAGAAAGCTTTCTTT. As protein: CASSLDPGPQKAFF.

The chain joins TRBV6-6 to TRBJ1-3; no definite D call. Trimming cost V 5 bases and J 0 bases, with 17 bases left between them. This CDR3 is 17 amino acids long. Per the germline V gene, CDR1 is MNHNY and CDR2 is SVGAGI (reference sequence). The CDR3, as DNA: TGTGCCAGCAGTCCACTAATCCCGCATTTCTCTGGAAACACCATATATTTT. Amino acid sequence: CASSPLIPHFSGNTIYF.

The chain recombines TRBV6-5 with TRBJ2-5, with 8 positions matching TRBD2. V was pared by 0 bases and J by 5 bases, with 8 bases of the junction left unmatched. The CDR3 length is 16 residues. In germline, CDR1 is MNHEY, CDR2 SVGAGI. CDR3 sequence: CASSYSGTRSGETQYF. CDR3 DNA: TGTGCCAGCAGTTACTCGGGGACTAGGAGTGGGGAGACCCAGTACTTC.

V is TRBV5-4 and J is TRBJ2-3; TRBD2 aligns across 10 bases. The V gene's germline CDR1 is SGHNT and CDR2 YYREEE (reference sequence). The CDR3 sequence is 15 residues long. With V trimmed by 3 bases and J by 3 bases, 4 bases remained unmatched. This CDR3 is CASSSSGSETDTQYF. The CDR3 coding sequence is TGTGCCAGCAGCTCTAGCGGGAGTGAAACAGATACGCAGTATTTT.

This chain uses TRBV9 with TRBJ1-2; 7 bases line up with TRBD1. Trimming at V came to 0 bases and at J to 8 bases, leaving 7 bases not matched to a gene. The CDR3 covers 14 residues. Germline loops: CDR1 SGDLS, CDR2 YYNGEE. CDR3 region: CASSVGNRGRGYTF. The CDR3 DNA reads TGTGCCAGCAGCGTAGGAAACAGGGGCAGGGGCTACACCTTC. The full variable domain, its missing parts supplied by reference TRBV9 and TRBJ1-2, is DSGVTQTPKHLITATGQRVTLRCSPRSGDLSVYWYQQSLDQGLQFLIQYYNGEERAKGNILERFSAQQFPDLHSELNLSSLELGDSALYFCASSVGNRGRGYTFGSGTRLTVV.

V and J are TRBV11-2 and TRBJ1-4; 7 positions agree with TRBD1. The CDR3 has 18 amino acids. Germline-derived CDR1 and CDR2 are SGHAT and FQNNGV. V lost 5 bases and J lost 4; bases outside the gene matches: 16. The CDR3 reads CASSLSYGTGAINEKLFF. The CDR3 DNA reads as TGTGCCAGCAGCCTTAGCTACGGCACAGGGGCGATTAATGAAAAACTGTTTTTT.

The CDR3 region is CAISDSTGLHSGNTIYF. The CDR3 coding sequence is TGTGCCATCAGTGATTCGACAGGGTTACACTCTGGAAACACCATATATTTT. The chain links TRBV10-3 to TRBJ1-3; TRBD1 matches 7 bases. J was trimmed by 0 bases and V by 3 bases; bases with no gene match: 8. This CDR3 is 17 amino acids long. Germline loops: CDR1 ENHRY, CDR2 SYGVKD.

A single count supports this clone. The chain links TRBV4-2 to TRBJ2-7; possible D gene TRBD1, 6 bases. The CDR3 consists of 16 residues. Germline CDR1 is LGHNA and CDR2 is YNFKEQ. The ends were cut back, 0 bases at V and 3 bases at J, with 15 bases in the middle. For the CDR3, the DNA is TGTGCCAGCAGCCAAGATCTGCCAGGGGCCTACTACGAGCAGTACTTC. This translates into CASSQDLPGAYYEQYF.